The following is a T cell receptor beta chain sequence with its context. This clonotype was detected ten times or more. Its recognized antigen is unknown. It has no much larger one-base neighbor in the sample; base qualities were not kept. This sample is drawn from a study of T cells after yellow fever vaccination (dated by TCRdb to between 2018 and 2021). With respect to the entire study: The SMART-Seq v4 Ultra Low Input RNA kit was used to prepare libraries from fractions with low cell numbers. Bulk TCR alpha and beta repertoires were sequenced longitudinally to track T-cell clones before and after primary and booster YFV17D yellow fever vaccination. Bulk PBMC replicates and cell subsets were isolated from blood drawn at multiple timepoints before and after both primary and secondary immunization. Two healthy male donors, one aged 18 to 30 and one aged 30 to 40 years, were included in the cohort. General study outcomes and caveats: Computational filtering was needed because FACS-sorted repertoires could contain abundant contaminating clonotypes from the bulk population. Because the study included only two donors, the extent to which the findings can be generalized is limited. A small fraction of clonotypes appeared in both the CD4 and CD8 compartments, likely as a result of convergent recombination. The secondary T-cell response was weaker than the primary response but faster, peaking on day 5 instead of day 15. Most clones expanded after primary vaccination were re-detected after the booster (about 95% of CD4 and about 88% of CD8), suggesting broad memory maintenance.

Relative to germline, V is 1 base shorter and J is 0 bases shorter, with 6 bases between their ends. Based on the germline V gene, the CDR1 and CDR2 sequences are SGHRS and YFSETQ. The CDR3 goes from the cysteine to the phenylalanine over 14 residues. Of the read, only the CDR3 DNA is kept; its 42 bases are in frame from base 1. Interpreted using the paper, the treatment or condition label stands for: live attenuated yellow fever vaccine strain. Two biological replicates of bulk PBMCs were collected at each blood-draw timepoint. PBMCs were isolated from peripheral blood using a standard Ficoll-Paque protocol. TriZol was used to extract RNA from bulk PBMCs, CD4 and CD8 fractions, and dextramer-positive and dextramer-negative fractions. TCRdb lists the instrument as Illumina NovaSeq 6000. TCR cDNA was synthesized by 5'RACE template switching, which introduced a universal primer site and unique molecular identifiers. cDNA synthesis was primed from both the TCR alpha and TCR beta constant segments. Libraries were amplified in two PCR steps, with sample barcodes and sequencing adapters added in the second step. Sequencing of libraries was done on Illumina HiSeq 2500 (2x100 bp) or NovaSeq (2x150 bp). The original pipeline was this. MIGEC handled demultiplexing of reads and collapsing into UMI consensus sequences, while MiXCR performed V(D)J alignment. Clonotypes responding to the vaccine were identified with edgeR on replicate PBMC samples, with the criteria of FDR below 0.01 and a log2 fold change above 5 up to day 15. Each bulk clonotype received a CD4 or CD8 identity based on whether the sequenced CD4 or CD8 repertoire contained that clonotype at higher abundance. The raw public data were reprocessed by TCRdb itself: fastp quality trimming at Q25, MiXCR clonotype calling, in-frame beta chains only. When rows share a CDR3 protein, they turn into one entry using the most common DNA and genes. The authors' filters were not applied to this entry. This sample lists a few hundred thousand distinct CDR3 sequences; 3.5% to 4.5% were detected once. The ten largest clones take up 24% of the sample.

The receptor comes from a young man who received the YFV17D yellow fever vaccine. This specimen consisted of PBMCs, obtained 5 days after the yellow fever booster vaccination. The chain employs TRBV5-1 and TRBJ2-3, with the identity of the D gene unclear. The CDR3 region: CASSLTPSTDTQYF. The DNA reads as follows: TGCGCCAGCAGCTTGACGCCCAGCACAGATACGCAGTATTTT. Beyond the CDR3, the reference TRBV5-1 and TRBJ2-3 genes provide the residues; the full variable domain reads: KAGVTQTPRYLIKTRGQQVTLSCSPISGHRSVSWYQQTPGQGLQFLFEYFSETQRNKGNFPGRFSGRQFSNSRSEMNVSTLELGDSALYLCASSLTPSTDTQYFGPGTRLTVL.